A selection of T cell receptor beta chains follows, all from one sample in a study of PD-1 blockade in mismatch repair-deficient tumors. Assay used: immunoSEQ multiplex PCR; TCRdb lists only in-frame clones, some missing. The sample yields some 120,000 clones, about 88% seen once. The sample here was peripheral blood, taken 44 weeks after starting pembrolizumab. Source of these receptors: an adult with mismatch repair-deficient cancer. The CDR3 runs from the conserved cysteine through the conserved F or W. Size is omitted from some rows. Given values are once, few, many or a class for expanded clones.

v_gene	abundance	j_gene	CDR3aa
TRBV7-9	few	TRBJ2-7	CASSEGDSPSYEQYF
TRBV27	.	TRBJ1-4	CASSPSSSRVRFEKLFF
TRBV19	few	TRBJ1-4	CASSREKLFF
TRBV10-3	.	TRBJ2-2	CAISDGGGRYAGELFF
TRBV5-1	.	TRBJ2-5	CASSRTAGSETQYF
TRBV4-2	.	TRBJ2-5	CASSYRDRDQETQYF
TRBV7-9	once	TRBJ1-5	CASSLNSNQPQHF
TRBV6-1	.	TRBJ2-3	CAIQSQGTDTQYF
TRBV6-6	few	TRBJ2-1	CASSYVASGSDEQFF
TRBV6-5	once	TRBJ1-1	CASSYSPMMNTEAFF
TRBV11-2	.	TRBJ2-3	CASSFVRTSWTDTQYF
TRBV30	.	TRBJ2-7	CAWSKGKGDEQYF
TRBV5-1	.	TRBJ2-5	CASRESGLYQETQYF
TRBV6-5	.	TRBJ2-7	CATKTGSYEQYF
TRBV30	few	TRBJ1-2	CAWSATGAWGYGYTF
TRBV19	.	TRBJ1-3	CASRDPGGSGNTIYF